A selection of T cell receptor beta chains follows, all from one sample in a study of PD-1 blockade in classical Hodgkin lymphoma. Profiling relied on immunoSEQ multiplex PCR, and the TCRdb table lists in-frame clones only, not all of them. The data show tens of thousands of clones, 85% to 90% seen once. This sample comprised peripheral blood mononuclear cells (PBMCs), obtained at baseline. The receptors shown here come from a human donor with classical Hodgkin lymphoma. The CDR3 runs from the conserved cysteine through the conserved F or W. Each record gives: D gene, J gene, V gene, CDR3 protein, CDR3 DNA. A D gene is named only where the DNA matches it firmly.

.	TRBJ2-5	TRBV7-9	CASSRDNQETQYF	TGTGCCAGCAGCCGGGACAACCAAGAGACCCAGTACTTC
.	TRBJ1-5	TRBV19	CASSIGGDYQPQHF	TGTGCCAGTAGTATAGGGGGGGATTATCAGCCCCAGCATTTT
.	TRBJ1-6	TRBV5-1	CASSLEGYNSPLHF	TGCGCCAGCAGCTTGGAAGGTTACAATTCACCCCTCCACTTT
TRBD2	TRBJ2-1	TRBV28	CASSSQGLVSLGGFF	TGTGCCAGCAGTTCCCAGGGACTAGTGTCCTTGGGTGGGTTCTTC
.	TRBJ2-7	TRBV5-6	CASSLPWEYEQYF	TGTGCCAGCAGCTTGCCTTGGGAGTACGAGCAGTACTTC
TRBD1	TRBJ2-4	TRBV19	CASSAGQGGDIQYF	TGTGCCAGTAGCGCGGGACAGGGAGGTGACATTCAGTACTTC
TRBD1	TRBJ1-1	TRBV18	CASSPQTGYAEAFF	TGTGCCAGCTCACCCCAGACAGGGTACGCTGAAGCTTTCTTT
TRBD2	TRBJ2-2	TRBV7-3	CASSNPGGAGELFF	TGTGCCAGCAGCAACCCCGGGGGGGCCGGGGAGCTGTTTTTT
TRBD2	TRBJ2-1	TRBV13	CASSEAGGVSYNEQFF	TGTGCCAGCAGTGAAGCGGGGGGAGTTTCCTACAATGAGCAGTTCTTC
.	TRBJ1-2	TRBV7-5	CARSPGTGRYGYTF	TGTGCCAGAAGCCCCGGGACAGGGCGCTATGGCTACACCTTC
.	TRBJ2-7	TRBV2	CASSGVVPRAEQYF	TGTGCCAGCAGTGGCGTGGTCCCTAGGGCCGAGCAGTACTTC